Each of the 27 T cell receptor beta chains below was sequenced from the same sample in a study of T cells in Graves' hyperthyroidism and ophthalmopathy. What was amplified from RNA transcripts were TCR beta CDR3 regions. The TCR CDR3 first-round RT-PCR relied on the HTBI primer set. Using its own MiXCR run on the multiplex PCR reads, TCRdb lists one record per CDR3 protein. The sample records hundreds of thousands of distinct CDR3 sequences, 14% being singletons. Source material: blood. The receptors originated from a woman between 40 and 55 years old with Graves' hyperthyroidism.

There are many counts of this clonotype. The rearrangement uses TRBV7-8 and TRBJ2-1; 13 bases match TRBD2. This CDR3 has 17 residues. CDR1 and CDR2 (germline): SGHVS, FQNEAQ. V shed 3 bases and J 6 bases; nucleotides not matched to a gene: 8. In DNA, the CDR3 is TGTGCCAGCAGCTTGGCCGGGACTAGCGGGATCCCCAATGAGCAGTTCTTC. This gives the protein CASSLAGTSGIPNEQFF.

Note on this clonotype: This clone may be a read error of a much larger clone one base away. The V gene is TRBV7-2, the J gene TRBJ2-1, with TRBD1 identical over 7 bases. There are 15 residues in the CDR3. Germline V lookup: CDR1 SGHTA, CDR2 FQGNSA. V shed 4 bases, J shed 5 bases, and the junction held 8 bases outside the gene matches. The CDR3 region has the DNA TGTGCCAGCAGCTCCAGGACAGGTTATAACAATGAGCAGTTCTTC. Its translation is CASSSRTGYNNEQFF. The full variable domain, its missing parts supplied by reference TRBV7-2 and TRBJ2-1, is GAGVSQSPSNKVTEKGKDVELRCDPISGHTALYWYRQSLGQGLEFLIYFQGNSAPDKSGLPSDRFSAERTGGSVSTLTIQRTQQEDSAVYLCASSSRTGYNNEQFFGPGTRLTVL.

This clonotype was picked up many times. The chain recombines TRBV28 with TRBJ1-1; no firm D call. This CDR3 is built from 13 residues. In germline, CDR1 is MDHEN, CDR2 SYDVKM. Deletions cut 7 bases from V and 6 bases from J, with 15 bases between. CDR3 sequence (DNA): TGTGCCAGCATCCGGATGGAGAGGCCTGAAGCTTTCTTT. It is translated as CASIRMERPEAFF.

This clonotype was counted at least ten times. The chain has TRBV28 and TRBJ1-4, with D perhaps TRBD1 (5 bases). Germline values: CDR1 MDHEN, CDR2 SYDVKM. This CDR3 region has 15 residues. The V end was cut by 4 bases, the J end by 7 bases, with 16 bases between. CDR3 amino acids: CASSSRDQGGEKLFF. The DNA for the CDR3 is TGTGCCAGCAGTTCCCGGGATCAGGGAGGTGAAAAACTGTTTTTT.

This clonotype has a count of ten or more. The V gene is TRBV2, the J gene TRBJ2-3; D gene unclear. Germline V CDR1 and CDR2: SNHLY, FYNNEI. This CDR3 comprises 12 residues. V was cut by 5 bases and J by 9 bases, with 12 bases left in between. As DNA, the CDR3 is TGTGCCAGCAGTTCCCGACTGGGGACGCAGTATTTT. As protein: CASSSRLGTQYF.

The V and J genes are TRBV12-3 or TRBV12-4 and TRBJ2-7; TRBD1 aligns across 12 bases. This CDR3 is built from 17 residues. The J segment lost 1 base and the V segment lost 5 bases, leaving 9 bases of the junction unmatched. The CDR3 DNA reads TGTGCCAGCAGTACCGGGACAGGGGGCAAAGATTCCTACGAGCAGTACTTC. Residues: CASSTGTGGKDSYEQYF.

This clonotype was counted many times. The V and J genes are TRBV28 and TRBJ1-1; no clear D gene. This CDR3 spans 14 amino acids. Trimming shortened V by 3 bases and J by 0 bases, and 8 bases separated the two germline ends. The germline gives CDR1 MDHEN, CDR2 SYDVKM. The CDR3 is CASSFPQMNTEAFF. CDR3 coding DNA: TGTGCCAGCAGTTTCCCACAGATGAACACTGAAGCTTTCTTT.

At least ten counts were recorded for this clonotype. This chain links TRBV2 with TRBJ2-4, with D unresolved. The CDR3 loop spans 16 amino acids. With 3 bases removed from V and 4 bases from J, the gap between germline ends came to 16 bases. Looked up from germline, CDR1 is SNHLY and CDR2 is FYNNEI. The CDR3 bases are TGTGCCAGCAGTGATACAAGGGTTGAGCTAAAAAACATTCAGTACTTC. Residues: CASSDTRVELKNIQYF.

This clonotype was seen ten or more times. This chain joins TRBV30 and TRBJ2-2; 10 nucleotides match TRBD2. V lost 4 bases and J lost 2; bases outside the gene matches: 7. Germline CDR1 is GTSNPN and CDR2 is SVGIG (reference sequence). The length of the CDR3 is 16 residues. The DNA for the CDR3 is TGTGCCTGGAAGCGAGGGACTAGCGTTAACACCGGGGAGCTGTTTTTT. Translation gives CAWKRGTSVNTGELFF.

In its sample, this clonotype was seen many times. This chain links TRBV12-3 or TRBV12-4 with TRBJ1-2, with D uncertain. The V and J ends lost 1 base and 6 bases respectively, with 9 bases between them. The CDR3 totals 13 residues. The CDR3 coding sequence is TGTGCCAGCAGTTTAGGGGGATACGATGGCTACACCTTC. It translates to CASSLGGYDGYTF.

This clonotype was seen a handful of times. J is TRBJ2-5 and V is TRBV19; D is unresolved. Trimming removed 6 bases from V and 3 bases from J, with 11 bases in between. This CDR3 is built from 13 residues. CDR1 and CDR2 (germline): LNHDA, SQIVND (reference sequence). As DNA, the CDR3 is TGTGCCAGTAGGGTCCTGGCGGAAGAGACCCAGTACTTC. It specifies CASRVLAEETQYF.

The rearrangement uses TRBV4-1 and TRBJ2-1; possible D gene TRBD2, 5 bases. The CDR3 covers 13 residues. The germline V gene encodes CDR1 MGHRA and CDR2 YSYEKL. Trimming stripped 6 bases from V and 8 bases from J, with 14 bases between. CDR3 sequence: CASSQSGIYEQFF. CDR3 sequence (DNA): TGCGCCAGCAGTCAATCGGGGATCTATGAGCAGTTCTTC.

This clonotype was counted many times. The chain combines TRBV7-9 with TRBJ2-1; D possibly corresponds to TRBD1 (5 bases). Deletions cut 1 base from V and 8 bases from J, with 12 bases between. Germline CDR1 SEHNR, CDR2 FQNEAQ (reference sequence). The length of the CDR3 is 14 residues. CDR3 nucleotide sequence: TGTGCCAGCAGCTTAGGGGCAGGGTTCGATGAGCAGTTCTTC. Protein: CASSLGAGFDEQFF.

There are many counts of this clonotype. CDR3 protein: CASSWGGNTEAFF. As DNA, the CDR3 is TGCGCCAGCAGCTGGGGGGGGAACACTGAAGCTTTCTTT. The chain is built from TRBV5-1 and TRBJ1-1; a possible D gene is TRBD1 (5 bases). CDR3 size: 13 residues. CDR1 is SGHRS, CDR2 YFSETQ, per germline. The V end lost 3 bases, the J end lost 1 base, and 7 bases lay between the germline ends.

V and J are TRBV14 and TRBJ2-7; either TRBD1 or TRBD2 may supply D (5 bases each). The germline V gene has CDR1 SGHDN and CDR2 FVKESK. V lost 3 bases and J lost 1, with 10 bases in between. This CDR3 is built from 14 residues. The CDR3 reads CASSHPGRSYEQYF. CDR3 in DNA: TGTGCCAGCAGCCACCCGGGACGGTCCTACGAGCAGTACTTC. The full variable domain, its missing parts supplied by reference TRBV14 and TRBJ2-7, is EAGVTQFPSHSVIEKGQTVTLRCDPISGHDNLYWYRRVMGKEIKFLLHFVKESKQDESGMPNNRFLAERTGGTYSTLKVQPAELEDSGVYFCASSHPGRSYEQYFGPGTRLTVT.

In its sample, this clonotype was seen many times. V usage is TRBV2 and J usage is TRBJ1-5; 7 nucleotides agree with TRBD1. Germline V gives CDR1 SNHLY, CDR2 FYNNEI. CDR3 size: 14 residues. The V segment lost 6 bases and the J segment 4 bases; nucleotides outside the gene matches: 6. The CDR3 sequence: CASRAEQGNQPQHF. The CDR3 DNA reads as TGTGCCAGCAGGGCCGAACAGGGGAATCAGCCCCAGCATTTT.

The chain uses TRBV29-1 and TRBJ2-1, with TRBD1 matching over 7 bases. This CDR3 comprises 12 residues. The V gene's germline CDR1 is SQVTM and CDR2 ANQGSEA. The junction had 4 bases not matched to a gene; V was cut back by 4 bases and J by 7 bases. The CDR3 DNA reads TGCAGCGTTGGTGTACAGGGGAATGAGCAGTTCTTC. This encodes CSVGVQGNEQFF.

This clonotype has at least ten counts. The gene calls are TRBV11-1 and TRBJ1-6; 8 bases match TRBD1. The trim removed 3 bases at V and 9 bases at J, leaving 4 bases unmatched. This CDR3 is built from 14 residues. CDR1 is SGHAT, CDR2 FQDESV, per germline (reference sequence). CDR3 DNA sequence: TGTGCCAGCAGCTTGCAGGGGGCGAGTTCACCCCTCCACTTT. Protein sequence: CASSLQGASSPLHF.

In its sample, this clonotype was seen many times. The V gene is TRBV2, the J gene TRBJ2-1; TRBD2 aligns across 7 bases. In germline, CDR1 is SNHLY, CDR2 FYNNEI. V dropped 7 bases and J dropped 3; count of bases not matched to a gene: 3. CDR3 length: 13 residues. CDR3 sequence: CASTWGGYNEQFF. Here the CDR3 DNA reads TGTGCCAGCACCTGGGGGGGCTACAATGAGCAGTTCTTC.

There are many counts of this clonotype. An end of the junction differs from the germline gene, which may be a read error. The J gene is TRBJ2-1, the V gene TRBV5-1, with a possible D match to TRBD2 (6 bases). This CDR3 has 15 amino acids. CDR1 and CDR2 from the germline V gene are SGHRS and YFSETQ. CDR3 region: CASTRRASSNNEQFF. CDR3 coding DNA: TGCGCCAGCACCCGGAGGGCTAGCTCCAACAATGAGCAGTTCTTC.

This clonotype was found a few times. The chain uses TRBV6-1 and TRBJ2-1; 9 bases map to TRBD1. Germline V lookup: CDR1 MNHNS, CDR2 SASEGT. The CDR3 is 14 residues long. With 5 bases clipped from V and 5 bases from J, the junction kept 4 bases outside the gene matches. CDR3 nucleotide sequence: TGTGCCAGCAGTACCCGGGACAGGGACAATGAGCAGTTCTTC. Its translation: CASSTRDRDNEQFF.

In its sample, this clonotype was seen many times. The genes are TRBV7-2 and TRBJ2-1, with 7 bases fitting TRBD2. This CDR3 has 14 amino acids. Trimming took 1 base from V and 6 from J; bases not matched to a gene: 3. Germline V gene data show CDR1 as SGHTA and CDR2 as FQGNSA. The CDR3 region has the DNA TGTGCCAGCAGCTTAGTACCTAGCGGCAATGAGCAGTTCTTC. Protein: CASSLVPSGNEQFF.

This clonotype came up many times. This chain's CDR3 is CSVSENLHNEQFF. The DNA of the CDR3 is TGCAGCGTTTCCGAGAATCTCCACAATGAGCAGTTCTTC. The V and J genes are TRBV29-1 and TRBJ2-1; D ambiguous. V was pared by 5 bases and J by 5 bases, with 13 bases between. This CDR3 comprises 13 residues. Per germline, CDR1 SQVTM and CDR2 ANQGSEA.

The chain links TRBV20-1 to TRBJ2-1, with TRBD2 identical over 14 bases. Trimming removed 4 bases from V and 6 bases from J; junction bases left unmatched: 5. The CDR3 runs 15 residues. Germline CDR1 and CDR2: DFQATT and SNEGSKA (reference sequence). CDR3 sequence reads: CSAIPGTSGSNEQFF. The CDR3 region has the DNA TGCAGTGCTATCCCCGGGACTAGCGGGAGCAATGAGCAGTTCTTC.

This clonotype was seen repeatedly, ten times or more. The genes are TRBV28 and TRBJ1-1, with D maybe TRBD1 (6 bases). Trimming took off 6 bases at V and 3 bases at J, with 11 bases between the two ends. From germline, CDR1 is MDHEN and CDR2 SYDVKM. There are 13 residues in the CDR3. The CDR3 reads CASRLGGDTEAFF. CDR3 coding DNA: TGTGCCAGCAGACTCGGGGGCGACACTGAAGCTTTCTTT.

This chain joins TRBV4-2 and TRBJ2-7; 7 nucleotides align to TRBD2. Germline CDR1 and CDR2: LGHNA and YNFKEQ. The CDR3 length is 15 residues. V was clipped by 0 bases and J by 3 bases; unmatched bases: 5. The CDR3 loop reads CASSQEGGSVYEQYF. CDR3 DNA sequence: TGTGCCAGCAGCCAAGAAGGCGGGAGTGTCTACGAGCAGTACTTC.

In this sample, this clonotype turned up many times. This rearrangement joins TRBV12-3 or TRBV12-4 to TRBJ2-1; 14 nucleotides align to TRBD2. Trimming at V came to 5 bases and at J to 0 bases, leaving 9 bases not matched to a gene. CDR3 size: 19 residues. This CDR3 is CASSPGGLAGARSYNEQFF. The CDR3 nucleotides are TGTGCCAGCAGTCCAGGGGGACTAGCGGGAGCCCGCTCCTACAATGAGCAGTTCTTC.